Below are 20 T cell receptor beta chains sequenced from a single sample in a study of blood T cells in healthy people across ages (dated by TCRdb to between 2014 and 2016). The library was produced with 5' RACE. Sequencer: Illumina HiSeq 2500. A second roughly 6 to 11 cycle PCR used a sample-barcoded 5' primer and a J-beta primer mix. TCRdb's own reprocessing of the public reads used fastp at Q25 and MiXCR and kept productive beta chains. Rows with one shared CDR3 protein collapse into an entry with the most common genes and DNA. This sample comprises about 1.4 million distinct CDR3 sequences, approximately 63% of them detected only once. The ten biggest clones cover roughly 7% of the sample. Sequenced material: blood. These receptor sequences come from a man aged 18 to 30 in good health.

CDR3 protein: CASSRRGGLPPAGDTQYF. In DNA, the CDR3 is TGTGCCAGCAGTCGCCGAGGGGGCCTACCCCCCGCGGGAGATACGCAGTATTTT. The chain employs TRBV12-3 or TRBV12-4 and TRBJ2-3, with 7 bases aligning to TRBD1. J gave up 5 bases and V 5 bases, and 19 bases lay outside the gene matches. The CDR3 is 18 amino acids.

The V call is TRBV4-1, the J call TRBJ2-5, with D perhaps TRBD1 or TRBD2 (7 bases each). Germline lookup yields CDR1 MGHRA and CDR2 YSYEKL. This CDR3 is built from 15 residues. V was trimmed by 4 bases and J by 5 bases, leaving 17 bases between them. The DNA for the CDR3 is TGCGCCAGCAGCCCCCTAGGGAGGGGGCTGGAGACCCAGTACTTC. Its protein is CASSPLGRGLETQYF.

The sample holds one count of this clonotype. The CDR3 sequence: CASSLHSPAGGGEETQYF. The CDR3, as DNA: TGTGCCAGCAGTCTTCATTCCCCCGCGGGAGGAGGAGAAGAGACCCAGTACTTC. The rearrangement joins TRBV6-6 to TRBJ2-5; 8 nucleotides match TRBD2. The V segment lost 5 bases and the J segment 3 bases; nucleotides outside the gene matches: 17. CDR1 is MNHNY, CDR2 SVGAGI, per germline (reference sequence). This CDR3 spans 18 amino acids.

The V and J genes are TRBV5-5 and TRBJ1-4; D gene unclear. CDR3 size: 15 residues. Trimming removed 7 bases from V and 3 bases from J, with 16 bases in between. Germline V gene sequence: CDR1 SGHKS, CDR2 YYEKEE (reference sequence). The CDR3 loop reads CASDARGTANEKLFF. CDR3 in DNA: TGTGCCAGCGACGCACGGGGAACGGCTAATGAAAAACTGTTTTTT. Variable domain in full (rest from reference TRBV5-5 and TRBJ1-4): DAGVTQSPTHLIKTRGQQVTLRCSPISGHKSVSWYQQVLGQGPQFIFQYYEKEERGRGNFPDRFSARQFPNYSSELNVNALLLGDSALYLCASDARGTANEKLFFGSGTQLSVL.

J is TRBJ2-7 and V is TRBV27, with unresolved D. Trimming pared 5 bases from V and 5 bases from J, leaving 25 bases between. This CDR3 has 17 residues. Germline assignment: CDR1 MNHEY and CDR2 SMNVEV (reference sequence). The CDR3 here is CASSPSWATEKGDEQYF. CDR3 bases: TGTGCCAGCAGTCCGAGTTGGGCTACGGAGAAAGGTGACGAGCAGTACTTC.

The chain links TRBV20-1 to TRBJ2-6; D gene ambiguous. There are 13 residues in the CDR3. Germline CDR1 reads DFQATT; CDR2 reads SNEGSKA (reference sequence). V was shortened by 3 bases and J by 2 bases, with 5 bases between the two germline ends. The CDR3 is CSARGAGANVLTF. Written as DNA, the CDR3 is TGCAGTGCTAGGGGCGCTGGGGCCAACGTCCTGACTTTC.

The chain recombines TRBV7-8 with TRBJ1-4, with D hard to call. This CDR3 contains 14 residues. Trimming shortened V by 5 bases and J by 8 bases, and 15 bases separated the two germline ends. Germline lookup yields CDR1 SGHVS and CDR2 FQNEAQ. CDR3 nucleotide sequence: TGTGCCAGCAGCCCAGGACCGAGTCAGGAAAAACTGTTTTTT. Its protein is CASSPGPSQEKLFF.

The CDR3 DNA reads TGTGCCAGCAGTCCCGGACAGATCAAACAAGGACAGTACTTC. As protein: CASSPGQIKQGQYF. The rearrangement joins TRBV6-8 to TRBJ2-4; TRBD1 might be the D (6 bases). The CDR3 runs 14 residues. CDR1 is MNHGY and CDR2 is SAAAGT in the germline V gene. The V and J ends lost 5 bases and 13 bases respectively, with 21 bases between them.

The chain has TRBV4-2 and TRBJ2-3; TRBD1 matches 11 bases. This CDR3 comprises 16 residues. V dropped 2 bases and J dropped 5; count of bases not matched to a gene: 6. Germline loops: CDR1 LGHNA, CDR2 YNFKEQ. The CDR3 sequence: CASSQPGQGGLDTQYF. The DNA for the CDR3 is TGTGCCAGCAGCCAACCGGGACAGGGGGGTTTAGATACGCAGTATTTT.

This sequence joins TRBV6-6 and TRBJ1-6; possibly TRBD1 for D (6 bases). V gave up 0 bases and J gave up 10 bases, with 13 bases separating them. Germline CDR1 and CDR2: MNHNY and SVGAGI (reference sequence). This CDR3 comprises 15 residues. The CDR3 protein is CASSYSGGGRSPLHF. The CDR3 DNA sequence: TGTGCCAGCAGTTACTCAGGAGGGGGTCGGTCACCCCTCCACTTT.

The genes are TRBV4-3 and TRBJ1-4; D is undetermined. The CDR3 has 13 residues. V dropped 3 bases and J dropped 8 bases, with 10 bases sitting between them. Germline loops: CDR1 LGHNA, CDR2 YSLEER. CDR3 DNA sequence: TGCGCCAGCAGCCAGGTTGGGGAGGAAAAACTGTTTTTT. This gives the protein CASSQVGEEKLFF.

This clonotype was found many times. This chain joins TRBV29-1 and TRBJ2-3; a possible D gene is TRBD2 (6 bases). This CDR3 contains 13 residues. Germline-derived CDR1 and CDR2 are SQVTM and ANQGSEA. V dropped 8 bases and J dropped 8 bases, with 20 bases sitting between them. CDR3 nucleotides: TGCAGCTCTAGTTGGGGGGACCCTCTTACGCAGTATTTT. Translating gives CSSSWGDPLTQYF.

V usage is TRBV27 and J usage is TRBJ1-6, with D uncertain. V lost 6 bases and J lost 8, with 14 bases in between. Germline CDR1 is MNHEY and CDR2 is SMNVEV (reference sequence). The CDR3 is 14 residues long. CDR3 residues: CASRPSGVYSPLHF. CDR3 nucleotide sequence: TGTGCCAGCAGGCCATCGGGAGTTTATTCACCCCTCCACTTT.

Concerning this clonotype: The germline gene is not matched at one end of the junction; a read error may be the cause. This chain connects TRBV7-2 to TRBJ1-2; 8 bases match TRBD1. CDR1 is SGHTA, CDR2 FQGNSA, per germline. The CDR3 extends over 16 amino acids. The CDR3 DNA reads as TGTGCCAGCAGCCTATCACCCCAGGGGGCTGCCTATGACTACACCTTC. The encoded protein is CASSLSPQGAAYDYTF.

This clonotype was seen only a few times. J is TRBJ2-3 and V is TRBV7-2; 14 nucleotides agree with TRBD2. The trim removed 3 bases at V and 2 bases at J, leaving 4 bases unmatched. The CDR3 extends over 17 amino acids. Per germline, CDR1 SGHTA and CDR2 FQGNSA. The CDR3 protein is CASSLRLAGGSTDTQYF. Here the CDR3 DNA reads TGTGCCAGCAGCTTGAGACTAGCGGGGGGGTCCACAGATACGCAGTATTTT.

The CDR3 coding sequence is TGTGCCAGCAGTACCCTAGCGGGGGAAGTCACAGATACGCAGTATTTT. Its protein product is CASSTLAGEVTDTQYF. The chain couples TRBV6-2 or TRBV6-3 to TRBJ2-3, with 10 bases matching TRBD2. V shed 5 bases, J shed 2 bases, and the junction held 7 bases outside the gene matches. Germline V lookup: CDR1 MNHEY, CDR2 SVGEGT. The CDR3 spans 16 residues.

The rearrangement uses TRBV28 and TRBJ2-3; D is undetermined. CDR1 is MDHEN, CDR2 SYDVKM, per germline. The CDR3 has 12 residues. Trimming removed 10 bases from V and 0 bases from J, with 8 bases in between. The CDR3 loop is CATLQSTDTQYF. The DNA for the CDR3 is TGTGCCACCCTACAGAGCACAGATACGCAGTATTTT. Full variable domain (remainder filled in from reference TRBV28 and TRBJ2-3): DVKVTQSSRYLVKRTGEKVFLECVQDMDHENMFWYRQDPGLGLRLIYFSYDVKMKEKGDIPEGYSVSREKKERFSLILESASTNQTSMYLCATLQSTDTQYFGPGTRLTVL.

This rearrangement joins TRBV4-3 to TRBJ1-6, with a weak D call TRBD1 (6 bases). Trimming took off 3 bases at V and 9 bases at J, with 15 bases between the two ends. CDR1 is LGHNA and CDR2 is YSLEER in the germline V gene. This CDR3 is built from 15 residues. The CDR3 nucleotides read TGCGCCAGCAGCCAGACGTACAGGGAGCTTTCACCCCTCCACTTT. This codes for CASSQTYRELSPLHF.

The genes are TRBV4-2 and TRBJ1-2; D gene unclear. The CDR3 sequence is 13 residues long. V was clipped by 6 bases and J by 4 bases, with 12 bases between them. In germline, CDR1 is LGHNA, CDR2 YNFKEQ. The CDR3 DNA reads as TGTGCCAGCAGGGTATCCAGCCCCTATGGCTACACCTTC. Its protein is CASRVSSPYGYTF.

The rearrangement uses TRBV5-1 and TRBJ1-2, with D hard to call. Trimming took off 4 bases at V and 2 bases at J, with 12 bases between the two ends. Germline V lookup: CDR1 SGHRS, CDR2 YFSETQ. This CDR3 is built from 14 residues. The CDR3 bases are TGCGCCAGCAGCCCGAATGTGGGGAACTATGGCTACACCTTC. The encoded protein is CASSPNVGNYGYTF. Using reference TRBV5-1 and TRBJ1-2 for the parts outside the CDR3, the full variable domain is KAGVTQTPRYLIKTRGQQVTLSCSPISGHRSVSWYQQTPGQGLQFLFEYFSETQRNKGNFPGRFSGRQFSNSRSEMNVSTLELGDSALYLCASSPNVGNYGYTFGSGTRLTVV.